A selection of T cell receptor beta chains follows, all from one sample in a study of T cell clones after liver transplantation. Repertoires were generated with immunoSEQ multiplex PCR, while TCRdb's copy carries only in-frame clones and drops some. The data hold over 50,000 clones, with 70% to 90% observed a single time. This specimen was CD8+ T cells from blood, taken 12 months after liver transplant. All receptors derive from a human patient who received a liver transplant. The T cells may come from the graft donor. Each CDR3 is given with its conserved first and last residue. A D gene is named only where the DNA matches it firmly. Size is stated for part of the rows, as once, few or many counts, or as a class when the clone is expanded.

>NA|TRBV6-5|NA|13|TRBJ1-5
CASSWEGGQPQHF
TGTGCCAGCAGTTGGGAGGGAGGCCAGCCCCAGCATTTT
>NA|TRBV15|NA|13|TRBJ2-1
CATSQGGYNEQFF
TGTGCCACCTCTCAGGGAGGTTACAATGAGCAGTTCTTC
>TRBD1|TRBV6-1|NA|15|TRBJ1-2
CASSEGLQGGYGYTF
TGTGCCAGCAGTGAAGGACTCCAGGGGGGCTATGGCTACACCTTC
>TRBD1|TRBV6-5|NA|15|TRBJ1-5
CASSSGTGGGQPQHF
TGTGCCAGCAGTTCCGGGACAGGGGGTGGTCAGCCCCAGCATTTT
>NA|TRBV5-4|NA|15|TRBJ2-7
CASSRPGGRIDEQYF
TGTGCCAGCAGCCGACCCGGGGGGCGCATCGACGAGCAGTACTTC
>TRBD1|TRBV19|NA|14|TRBJ1-1
CASSPGTGVTEAFF
TGTGCCAGTAGTCCCGGGACAGGGGTGACTGAAGCTTTCTTT
>TRBD1|TRBV5-1|NA|14|TRBJ2-5
CASSLRGQEETQYF
TGCGCCAGCAGCTTGAGGGGACAGGAAGAGACCCAGTACTTC
>TRBD2|TRBV2|NA|15|TRBJ2-5
CASSTSGMGGETQYF
TGTGCCAGCAGTACTAGCGGGATGGGGGGGGAGACCCAGTACTTC
>NA|TRBV6-1|NA|16|TRBJ1-1
CASSESPTGIETEAFF
TGTGCCAGCAGTGAAAGTCCCACAGGGATAGAAACTGAAGCTTTCTTT
>TRBD2|TRBV7-8|NA|15|TRBJ2-1
CASSLIPGGEGEQFF
TGTGCCAGCAGCTTAATCCCGGGAGGGGAGGGTGAGCAGTTCTTC
>NA|TRBV9|NA|16|TRBJ2-1
CASSAPGRISYNEQFF
TGTGCCAGCAGCGCCCCGGGCAGGATCTCCTACAATGAGCAGTTCTTC
>NA|TRBV28|NA|16|TRBJ1-1
CASSLIQGTRSTEAFF
TGTGCCAGCAGTTTGATACAGGGTACACGAAGCACTGAAGCTTTCTTT
>TRBD1|TRBV4-1|NA|14|TRBJ1-5
CASSQGQYYQPQHF
TGCGCCAGCAGCCAGGGACAGTATTATCAGCCCCAGCATTTT
>NA|TRBV28|once|13|TRBJ2-3
CASRGTVWDTQYF
TGTGCCAGCAGGGGGACTGTGTGGGATACGCAGTATTTT
>TRBD1|TRBV4-3|NA|15|TRBJ1-2
CASSQGWTGFGGYTF
TGCGCCAGCAGCCAAGGGTGGACAGGGTTTGGTGGCTACACCTTC
>TRBD2|TRBV29-1|NA|18|TRBJ2-2
CSVLMLAGETANTGELFF
TGCAGCGTTTTAATGCTAGCGGGAGAGACCGCGAACACCGGGGAGCTGTTTTTT
>TRBD1|TRBV19|NA|17|TRBJ1-5
CASSIGLQGGRNQPQHF
TGTGCCAGTAGTATCGGCTTACAGGGGGGACGGAATCAGCCCCAGCATTTT
>NA|TRBV28|NA|15|TRBJ2-3
CASSLWTGSTDTQYF
TGTGCCAGCAGTTTATGGACAGGAAGCACAGATACGCAGTATTTT
>TRBD2|TRBV9|NA|17|TRBJ2-3
CASSPPSGAPRADTQYF
TGTGCCAGCAGCCCACCTAGCGGGGCCCCCCGGGCAGATACGCAGTATTTT
>NA|TRBV7-9|NA|14|TRBJ1-1
CASSPPGEVQEAFF
TGTGCCAGCAGCCCCCCCGGGGAGGTACAAGAAGCTTTCTTT
>NA|TRBV7-9|NA|17|TRBJ1-4
CASSEWGDGELNEKLFF
TGTGCCAGCAGCGAATGGGGGGACGGCGAACTTAATGAAAAACTGTTTTTT
>NA|TRBV4-1|NA|16|TRBJ2-4
CASSQAWTAGLNIQYF
TGCGCCAGCAGCCAGGCATGGACAGCAGGATTAAACATTCAGTACTTC
>NA|TRBV7-9|NA|13|TRBJ2-5
CASIDFWSETQYF
TGTGCCAGCATCGATTTTTGGAGCGAGACCCAGTACTTC
>NA|TRBV2|NA|13|TRBJ2-3
CASSDVEGPTQYF
TGTGCCAGCAGTGACGTGGAAGGTCCGACGCAGTATTTT
>NA|TRBV19|NA|13|TRBJ1-2
CASSIPGYYGYTF
TGTGCCAGTAGTATCCCAGGATACTATGGCTACACCTTC
>NA|TRBV5-4|NA|12|TRBJ2-7
CASSFCRDEQYF
TGTGCCAGCAGCTTTTGCAGGGACGAGCAGTACTTC
>TRBD1|TRBV10-3|NA|15|TRBJ1-2
CAISEGQGSRDGYTF
TGTGCCATCAGTGAGGGACAGGGGTCCCGGGATGGCTACACCTTC
>NA|TRBV6-1|once|16|TRBJ2-7
CASREPWGHGIYEQYF
TGTGCCAGCAGGGAACCCTGGGGACACGGAATCTACGAGCAGTACTTC
>NA|TRBV27|NA|13|TRBJ2-2
CASSTGPYGELFF
TGTGCCAGCAGTACAGGACCCTACGGGGAGCTGTTTTTT
>NA|TRBV10-2|few|14|TRBJ1-1
CASSGSGANTEAFF
TGCGCCAGCAGTGGGAGCGGGGCTAACACTGAAGCTTTCTTT
>NA|TRBV4-2|NA|15|TRBJ2-2
CASSQELGYTGELFF
TGTGCCAGCAGCCAAGAATTGGGTTACACCGGGGAGCTGTTTTTT
>TRBD1|TRBV6-1|NA|15|TRBJ1-5
CASSDWTGDNQPQHF
TGTGCCAGCAGTGATTGGACAGGGGACAATCAGCCCCAGCATTTT
>NA|TRBV4-1|once|14|TRBJ2-1
CASSPGTSYNEQFF
TGCGCCAGCAGCCCCGGGACTTCCTACAATGAGCAGTTCTTC
>NA|TRBV11-3|few|12|TRBJ2-2
CASSLWSGELFF
TGTGCCAGCAGCTTATGGAGCGGGGAGCTGTTTTTT
>NA|TRBV7-8|NA|16|TRBJ1-3
CASSPILVHPGNTIYF
TGTGCCAGCAGCCCGATCCTAGTCCACCCGGGAAACACCATATATTTT
>NA|TRBV5-1|NA|13|TRBJ2-1
CASSFQGRNEQFF
TGCGCCAGCAGCTTTCAGGGTAGGAATGAGCAGTTCTTC
>NA|TRBV27|NA|17|TRBJ1-2
CASSPHAGVDRPYGYTF
TGTGCCAGCAGTCCCCACGCGGGAGTTGACAGACCCTATGGCTACACCTTC
>TRBD1|TRBV9|once|14|TRBJ2-7
CASSVGQGAYEQYF
TGTGCCAGCAGCGTCGGACAGGGAGCCTACGAGCAGTACTTC
>TRBD1|TRBV5-6|NA|16|TRBJ1-1
CASSPDRALVRTEAFF
TGTGCCAGCAGCCCTGACAGGGCACTGGTTAGGACTGAAGCTTTCTTT
>TRBD1|TRBV4-1|NA|17|TRBJ2-7
CASSQDVLRGNTYEQYF
TGCGCCAGCAGCCAAGATGTGCTCAGGGGGAACACCTACGAGCAGTACTTC
>NA|TRBV19|NA|15|TRBJ1-5
CASTLTGTRNQPQHF
TGTGCCAGTACCTTAACAGGGACCCGCAATCAGCCCCAGCATTTT
>NA|TRBV11-2|few|17|TRBJ2-7
CASSFREVLVPDYEQYF
TGTGCCAGCAGCTTCAGAGAGGTCCTCGTCCCCGACTACGAGCAGTACTTC
>NA|TRBV27|once|15|TRBJ2-3
CASSLSGGGWDTQYF
TGTGCCAGCAGTTTATCAGGAGGGGGATGGGATACGCAGTATTTT
>NA|TRBV27|NA|16|TRBJ2-4
CASSSPYDKAKNIQYF
TGTGCCAGCAGTTCCCCCTACGACAAAGCCAAAAACATTCAGTACTTC
>NA|TRBV28|once|13|TRBJ2-3
CASSFGGTDTQYF
TGTGCCAGCAGTTTTGGGGGTACAGATACGCAGTATTTT
>TRBD2|TRBV7-9|NA|18|TRBJ2-1
CASSFSLAGGPWGNEQFF
TGTGCCAGCAGCTTTTCACTAGCGGGAGGGCCCTGGGGGAATGAGCAGTTCTTC
>NA|TRBV11-2|NA|12|TRBJ2-7
CASSPLAYEQYF
TGTGCCAGCAGCCCATTAGCCTACGAGCAGTACTTC
>TRBD1|TRBV28|NA|15|TRBJ2-7
CASSFSGTEIYEQYF
TGTGCCAGCAGTTTTTCCGGGACAGAAATATACGAGCAGTACTTC
>NA|TRBV4-1|NA|11|TRBJ1-2
CASSQGYGYTF
TGCGCCAGCAGCCAAGGGTATGGCTACACCTTC
>NA|TRBV27|NA|13|TRBJ2-7
CASSLGRSYEQYF
TGTGCCAGCAGTTTAGGCCGCTCCTACGAGCAGTACTTC
>TRBD1|TRBV7-3|NA|13|TRBJ1-1
CASSGTGRTEAFF
TGTGCCAGCAGCGGGACAGGGAGGACTGAAGCTTTCTTT
>NA|TRBV27|NA|12|TRBJ1-1
CASSSPGREAFF
TGTGCCAGCAGTTCCCCGGGCAGGGAAGCTTTCTTT